The source of this T cell receptor (beta chain) is a study of blood T cell repertoires in COVID-19. The wider study: The United States, Italy and Spain supplied acute and convalescent COVID-19 samples. Sample material is recorded as cDNA or gDNA derived from T cells, B-cell-depleted T cells, or PBMCs.

The CDR3 consists of 16 residues. Germline CDR1 SGHTA, CDR2 FQGNSA. Trimming cost V 5 bases and J 0 bases; bases outside gene matches: 3. Authors' processing steps: Amplification of reference gene primers provided the estimated nucleated cell counts. The protocol was immunoSEQ multiplex PCR, while the TCRdb copy is restricted to in-frame clones and leaves out a portion. The V and J calls and the clone size are those of that table, but D and trimming were determined from the DNA. The sample has 260,000 or so clones, roughly four fifths seen once. The genes are TRBV7-2 and TRBJ2-2; 10 nucleotides match TRBD2. Sequenced material: peripheral blood. This clonotype originated in a woman in her seventies with acute or convalescent COVID-19. The CDR3 DNA is TGTGCCAGCAGCCTAACTAGCGGGGCGAACACCGGGGAGCTGTTTTTT. It yields the protein CASSLTSGANTGELFF.